This T cell receptor beta chain was sequenced for a study of blood T cell repertoires in COVID-19. The CDR3 is made up of 16 amino acids. Per the germline V gene, CDR1 is MNHEY and CDR2 is SVGAGI. V was cut by 1 base and J by 7 bases, with 17 bases left in between. This table comes from immunoSEQ multiplex PCR, and its TCRdb copy is limited to in-frame clones, with some not included. The sample comprises about 160,000 clones, over 85% of which are singletons, and 3.5% to 5% rests with the top ten. This chain connects TRBV6-5 to TRBJ2-1; D gene ambiguous. This sequence was found in a woman in her forties or fifties with acute or convalescent COVID-19. The sequenced sample was peripheral blood. CDR3 sequence: CASSYFFSERLNEQFF. CDR3 nucleotides: TGTGCCAGCAGTTACTTTTTCTCTGAGAGACTTAATGAGCAGTTCTTC.